This T cell receptor (beta chain) comes out of a study of blood T cell repertoires in COVID-19. For the study at large: T cells, B-cell-depleted T cells, or PBMCs provided the cDNA or gDNA that served as material.

A Seattle source enrolled patients during active infection and followed them longitudinally. Clones were sequenced by immunoSEQ multiplex PCR, and TCRdb holds only the in-frame ones, with some missing. Of 70,000 to 90,000 clones in the sample, over 75% are singletons; the top ten hold 8.5% to 10%. Trimming stripped 5 bases from V and 9 bases from J, with 17 bases between. Germline CDR1 and CDR2: SEHNR and FQNEAQ (reference sequence). The CDR3 loop spans 14 amino acids. Sequenced: peripheral blood. This chain uses TRBV7-9 with TRBJ2-1; D gene unclear. This receptor was taken from a man aged 45-60 years with COVID-19, enrolled during active disease. The CDR3 sequence: CASSRADPSSEQFF. In DNA, the CDR3 is TGTGCCAGCAGCAGAGCTGATCCATCGAGTGAGCAGTTCTTC.